One sample yielded the 7 T cell receptor beta chains listed below, sequenced in a study of HIV-infected children after antiretroviral therapy interruption. The sample's treatment: PENTA 11 planned treatment interruption arm or continuous ART arm. A 3' RACE protocol on RNA, with unique molecular identifiers, produced the TCR library. TCRdb re-called the 3' RACE reads with MiXCR, one entry per CDR3 protein. This sample carries about 86,000 distinct CDR3 sequences, about 6.9% of them seen once, and the ten largest clones take around 1.1%. Sequencing was performed on CD45RA+ CD4+ T cells from PBMCs, pooled from several time points, taken from a donor given antiretroviral therapy, either interrupted or continuous. Subset in this sample: naive CD4+ CD45RA+ CD45RO- T cells. The receptors derive from a pool of human donors with HIV.

This clonotype was counted at least ten times. The chain recombines TRBV30 with TRBJ2-3; D may correspond to TRBD1 or TRBD2 (5 bases each). Germline V lookup: CDR1 GTSNPN, CDR2 SVGIG (reference sequence). This CDR3 has 15 amino acids. Trimming cost V 3 bases and J 5 bases, with 18 bases left between them. CDR3 nucleotides: TGTGCCTGGAGCTACCGGGACGTCAGGCTAGATACGCAGTATTTT. As protein: CAWSYRDVRLDTQYF.

This clonotype has a count of ten or more. The J gene is TRBJ1-5, the V gene TRBV20-1; D not certain. CDR1 and CDR2 (germline): DFQATT, SNEGSKA (reference sequence). The CDR3 loop spans 12 amino acids. Trimming left V 3 bases short and J 2 bases short, with 5 bases between. The CDR3 DNA sequence: TGCAGTGCTAGCAGTGGCAATCAGCCCCAGCATTTT. The encoded protein is CSASSGNQPQHF.

This clonotype was observed many times. The chain links TRBV10-3 to TRBJ1-4; D possibly corresponds to TRBD1 (6 bases). This CDR3 has 14 residues. Trimming left V 0 bases short and J 7 bases short, with 9 bases between. Per the germline V gene, CDR1 is ENHRY and CDR2 is SYGVKD. Here the CDR3 DNA reads TGTGCCATCAGTGAGTCGCGGACAGTTGAAAAACTGTTTTTT. Encoded protein: CAISESRTVEKLFF.

This clonotype has just a few counts. The rearrangement joins TRBV27 to TRBJ2-3; 11 positions match TRBD2. Per the germline V gene, CDR1 is MNHEY and CDR2 is SMNVEV (reference sequence). The CDR3 contains 15 residues. V was clipped by 8 bases and J by 8 bases; unmatched bases: 12. CDR3 loop: CASGKLAGDSGTQYF. Here the CDR3 DNA reads TGTGCCAGCGGAAAACTAGCGGGGGATTCGGGTACGCAGTATTTT.

Remarks on this clonotype: Germline and junction disagree at one end, which may indicate a read error. The chain combines TRBV28 with TRBJ1-5, with 7 bases lining up with TRBD1. CDR1 is MDHEN, CDR2 SYDVKM, per germline. The CDR3 has 15 residues. The CDR3 nucleotides read TGTGCCAGCAGTTTACGACAGGGTTACAATAAGCCCCAGCATTTT. Translation gives CASSLRQGYNKPQHF.

This clonotype was picked up many times. The genes are TRBV18 and TRBJ1-5, with TRBD1 identical over 7 bases. The J segment lost 0 bases and the V segment lost 5 bases, leaving 16 bases of the junction unmatched. CDR1 and CDR2 from the germline V gene are KGHSH and LQKENI. The CDR3 spans 19 residues. The CDR3 loop is CASSSLRTGLIDSNQPQHF. The CDR3, as DNA: TGTGCCAGCTCATCACTACGGACAGGCCTAATTGATAGCAATCAGCCCCAGCATTTT.

In this sample, this clonotype turned up many times. The V gene is TRBV28, the J gene TRBJ2-7; D is uncertain. Germline V CDR1 and CDR2: MDHEN, SYDVKM. This CDR3 is built from 11 residues. Trimming removed 6 bases at V and 10 bases at J, with 13 bases between. The CDR3 is CASSSRPEQYF. The CDR3 DNA reads as TGTGCCAGCAGCTCGCGGCCGGAACAGTACTTC.